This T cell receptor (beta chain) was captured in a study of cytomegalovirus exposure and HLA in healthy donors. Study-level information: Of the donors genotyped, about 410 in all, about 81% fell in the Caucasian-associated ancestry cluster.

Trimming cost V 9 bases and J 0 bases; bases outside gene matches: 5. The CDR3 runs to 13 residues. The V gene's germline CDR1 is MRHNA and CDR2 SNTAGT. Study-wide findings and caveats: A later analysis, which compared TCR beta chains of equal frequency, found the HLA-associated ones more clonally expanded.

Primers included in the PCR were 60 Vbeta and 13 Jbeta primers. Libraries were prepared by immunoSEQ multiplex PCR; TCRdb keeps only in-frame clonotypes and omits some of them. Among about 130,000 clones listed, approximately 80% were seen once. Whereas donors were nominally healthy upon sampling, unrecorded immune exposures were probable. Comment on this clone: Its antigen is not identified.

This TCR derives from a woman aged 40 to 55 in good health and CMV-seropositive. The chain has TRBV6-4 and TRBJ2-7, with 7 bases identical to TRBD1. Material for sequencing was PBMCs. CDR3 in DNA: TGTGCCAGGTGGGGACAGAGCTCCTACGAGCAGTACTTC. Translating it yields CARWGQSSYEQYF.